This is a list of T cell receptor beta chains from one sample in a study of human T cells and chemical hapten exposure. TCRdb itself ran the RACE reads through MiXCR, one entry per CDR3 protein. The sample shows some 360,000 distinct CDR3 sequences, 5.1% of them seen only once. Source: whole blood, taken in connection with sensitization to the hapten diphenylcyclopropenone (DPC). The receptors stem from a woman between 45 and 65 years old with alopecia areata. Some clones in this sample may be carry-over from other donors' samples. Each CDR3 is given without its conserved first and last residue. Each record gives: V gene, J gene, CDR3 protein.

V: TRBV20-1; J: TRBJ1-1; CDR3: SARTAEAF
V: TRBV29-1; J: TRBJ1-2; CDR3: SVEAEGQEANYGYT
V: TRBV6-6; J: TRBJ2-3; CDR3: ASSYWDTQY
V: TRBV6-5; J: TRBJ1-1; CDR3: ASSYSTGFNTEAF
V: TRBV3-1; J: TRBJ2-7; CDR3: ASSLVTSRYYEQY
V: TRBV19; J: TRBJ2-1; CDR3: ASSTSSGSYNEQF
V: TRBV12-5; J: TRBJ2-1; CDR3: ASGLTGTVDEQF
V: TRBV24-1; J: TRBJ2-1; CDR3: ATSDLHSGLAGYNEQF
V: TRBV7-2; J: TRBJ2-3; CDR3: ASSSQTSTDTQY
V: TRBV4-1; J: TRBJ2-5; CDR3: ASSQDSVPVETQY
V: TRBV29-1; J: TRBJ2-7; CDR3: SVTGFSYEQY
V: TRBV3-1; J: TRBJ2-1; CDR3: ASSQEFPGAPTNEQF
V: TRBV20-1; J: TRBJ2-4; CDR3: SLSGGAIKNIQY
V: TRBV2; J: TRBJ1-1; CDR3: ASGGQGVGGTEAF
V: TRBV6-6; J: TRBJ1-5; CDR3: ASSYSGGEIQPQH
V: TRBV12-3/TRBV12-4; J: TRBJ1-1; CDR3: ASSFESHAF
V: TRBV4-1; J: TRBJ1-1; CDR3: AGGRGQATEAF
V: TRBV27; J: TRBJ2-1; CDR3: ATMGLTAMDEQF
V: TRBV9; J: TRBJ2-1; CDR3: ASSVGGTANEQF
V: TRBV15; J: TRBJ1-5; CDR3: ATGQPQH
V: TRBV5-1; J: TRBJ1-1; CDR3: ASSLGREGEAF
V: TRBV4-1; J: TRBJ2-7; CDR3: ASGHLPGQYYEQY
V: TRBV6-1; J: TRBJ1-2; CDR3: ASSEGTAFNYGYT
V: TRBV14; J: TRBJ2-3; CDR3: ASSQVAQGMDTQY
V: TRBV7-2; J: TRBJ2-5; CDR3: ASSRDRGNQETQY
V: TRBV28; J: TRBJ2-6; CDR3: ASSPHRGPGANVLT
V: TRBV28; J: TRBJ2-1; CDR3: ASSLPPFRNEQF
V: TRBV6-6; J: TRBJ1-5; CDR3: ASSQDYSNQPQH
V: TRBV28; J: TRBJ2-2; CDR3: ASSPDRRLAGELF
V: TRBV6-6; J: TRBJ1-4; CDR3: ASSSQGYVEKLF
V: TRBV7-9; J: TRBJ2-1; CDR3: ASSLGRLEQF
V: TRBV3-1; J: TRBJ2-7; CDR3: ASSHGLGDEQY
V: TRBV2; J: TRBJ1-1; CDR3: ASSLGRATEAF
V: TRBV7-6; J: TRBJ1-5; CDR3: ASSLGEDQPQH
V: TRBV5-1; J: TRBJ2-4; CDR3: ASSPYPQGNIQY
V: TRBV9; J: TRBJ2-1; CDR3: ASSGGGTFNNEQF
V: TRBV27; J: TRBJ1-5; CDR3: ASSQGQAQPQH